A single sample gave rise to the 30 T cell receptor beta chains below, sequenced in a study of identifying expanded T cells in peripheral blood. Assay: immunoSEQ multiplex PCR; the TCRdb copy retains only in-frame clones and omits some. The table includes some 95,000 clones, approximately 86% detected once. The source material was blood. Source of these receptors: a person aged 18 to 75 in good health.

This chain joins TRBV6-5 and TRBJ1-2; D uncertain. Per germline, CDR1 MNHEY and CDR2 SVGAGI. The CDR3 is 15 residues long. V dropped 4 bases and J dropped 0 bases, with 12 bases sitting between them. CDR3 sequence reads: CASSSNRIANYGYTF. CDR3 bases: TGTGCCAGCAGTTCCAATCGGATAGCTAACTATGGCTACACCTTC.

This chain uses TRBV5-1 with TRBJ1-6, with 7 nucleotides matching TRBD1. V lost 4 bases and J lost 9; bases outside the gene matches: 7. Looked up from germline, CDR1 is SGHRS and CDR2 is YFSETQ. The CDR3 consists of 14 residues. The CDR3 is CASSPTGIGSPLHF. The CDR3 nucleotides read TGCGCCAGCAGCCCGACAGGGATAGGTTCACCCCTCCACTTT.

This sequence joins TRBV27 and TRBJ2-6; tentatively, D is TRBD1 (6 bases). V lost 7 bases and J 0 bases, leaving 13 bases between the germline ends. Germline CDR1 is MNHEY and CDR2 is SMNVEV (reference sequence). The length of the CDR3 is 16 residues. CDR3: CASTPRGASGANVLTF. The CDR3 bases are TGTGCCAGCACGCCCAGGGGAGCCTCTGGGGCCAACGTCCTGACTTTC. Drawing the rest from reference TRBV27 and TRBJ2-6, the complete variable domain is EAQVTQNPRYLITVTGKKLTVTCSQNMNHEYMSWYRQDPGLGLRQIYYSMNVEVTDKGDVPEGYKVSRKEKRNFPLILESPSPNQTSLYFCASTPRGASGANVLTFGAGSRLTVL.

The chain links TRBV10-1 to TRBJ2-1; a possible D gene is TRBD1 (6 bases). The CDR3 is 15 amino acids. V was trimmed by 2 bases and J by 1 base, leaving 9 bases between them. The germline V gene encodes CDR1 WNHNN and CDR2 SYGVQD (reference sequence). In DNA, the CDR3 is TGCGCCAGCAGTGAGAAGGGGGTTTCCTACAATGAGCAGTTCTTC. Protein sequence: CASSEKGVSYNEQFF.

This clone was detected a few times. The J gene is TRBJ1-3, the V gene TRBV7-2; D is unclear. V lost 1 base and J 3 bases, leaving 4 bases between the germline ends. Looked up from germline, CDR1 is SGHTA and CDR2 is FQGNSA. CDR3 length equals 13 residues. The CDR3 region is CASSLDLGNTIYF. The CDR3 DNA follows: TGTGCCAGCAGCTTAGACCTTGGAAACACCATATATTTT.

This sequence joins TRBV7-9 and TRBJ1-2; no firm D call. Germline-derived CDR1 and CDR2 are SEHNR and FQNEAQ (reference sequence). There are 15 residues in the CDR3. The ends were cut back, 4 bases at V and 6 bases at J, with 18 bases in the middle. The CDR3 loop reads CASSSHRTFPDGYTF. The DNA of the CDR3 is TGTGCCAGCAGCTCCCACAGAACTTTCCCAGATGGCTACACCTTC. The whole variable domain, remainder taken from reference TRBV7-9 and TRBJ1-2, is DTGVSQNPRHKITKRGQNVTFRCDPISEHNRLYWYRQTLGQGPEFLTYFQNEAQLEKSRLLSDRFSAERPKGSFSTLEIQRTEQGDSAMYLCASSSHRTFPDGYTFGSGTRLTVV.

The chain combines TRBV9 with TRBJ2-5, with D perhaps TRBD2 (6 bases). This CDR3 region has 14 residues. Trimming shortened V by 0 bases and J by 5 bases, and 11 bases separated the two germline ends. Per germline, CDR1 SGDLS and CDR2 YYNGEE. CDR3 amino acids: CASSVGSGEETQYF. The CDR3 bases are TGTGCCAGCAGCGTAGGATCGGGGGAGGAGACCCAGTACTTC. Full variable domain (outside the CDR3, taken from reference TRBV9 and TRBJ2-5): DSGVTQTPKHLITATGQRVTLRCSPRSGDLSVYWYQQSLDQGLQFLIQYYNGEERAKGNILERFSAQQFPDLHSELNLSSLELGDSALYFCASSVGSGEETQYFGPGTRLLVL.

The V and J genes are TRBV11-3 and TRBJ2-5; TRBD1 matches 7 bases. Germline V gene sequence: CDR1 SGHNT, CDR2 YENEEA. The V segment lost 5 bases and the J segment 4 bases; nucleotides outside the gene matches: 7. The CDR3 sequence is 14 residues long. The DNA for the CDR3 is TGTGCCAGCAGCAGAGGACAGGTGGGAGAGACCCAGTACTTC. It yields the protein CASSRGQVGETQYF.

This clone appeared once. Mismatch with germline at one junction end may stem from a read error. At the DNA level, this CDR3 is encoded by other sequences in the same sample as well. The chain is built from TRBV13 and TRBJ1-4, with D hard to call. The germline gives CDR1 PRHDT, CDR2 FYEKMQ (reference sequence). There are 11 residues in the CDR3. CDR3: CASSLGKKLFF. CDR3 nucleotide sequence: TGTGCTAGCAGCTTGGGGAAAAAACTGTTTTTT.

CDR3 sequence (DNA): TGTGCCAGCAGCTTACTACTAGCGGGGGGAGAGACCCAGTACTTC. As protein: CASSLLLAGGETQYF. The chain uses TRBV7-2 and TRBJ2-5; 12 nucleotides agree with TRBD2. The germline gives CDR1 SGHTA, CDR2 FQGNSA. The length of the CDR3 is 15 residues. V lost 2 bases to trimming and J lost 4 bases; unmatched junction nucleotides: 2.

The chain uses TRBV11-2 and TRBJ1-2, with TRBD1 identical over 11 bases. With V trimmed by 5 bases and J by 8 bases, 7 bases remained unmatched. CDR3 length equals 14 residues. Germline CDR1 SGHAT, CDR2 FQNNGV. CDR3 loop: CASSPGQGAEGYTF. In nucleotides, the CDR3 is TGTGCCAGCAGCCCCGGACAGGGGGCGGAAGGCTACACCTTC.

V is TRBV7-9 and J is TRBJ1-4; D remains unclear. The CDR3 loop spans 14 amino acids. Germline assignment: CDR1 SEHNR and CDR2 FQNEAQ (reference sequence). Trimming took 2 bases from V and 4 from J, leaving 8 bases between them. The CDR3 sequence is CASSLRGFNEKLFF. For the CDR3, the DNA is TGTGCCAGCAGCTTACGAGGATTTAATGAAAAACTGTTTTTT.

This chain connects TRBV11-2 to TRBJ1-6, with D possibly being TRBD1 (6 bases). The CDR3 runs to 15 residues. Germline-derived CDR1 and CDR2 are SGHAT and FQNNGV. V shed 4 bases and J shed 7 bases, with 14 bases lying between them. CDR3 amino acids: CASSSLGGGNSPLHF. DNA for the CDR3: TGTGCCAGCAGCTCCTTAGGGGGTGGGAATTCACCCCTCCACTTT.

The chain carries TRBV27 and TRBJ2-4, with 7 bases lining up with TRBD1. The CDR3 contains 13 residues. In germline, CDR1 is MNHEY, CDR2 SMNVEV (reference sequence). Trimming took 5 bases from V and 8 from J; bases not matched to a gene: 6. The CDR3 region has the DNA TGTGCCAGCAGTCCGAACCAGGGGGACATTCAGTACTTC. It specifies CASSPNQGDIQYF.

A single count supports this clone. The chain couples TRBV5-6 to TRBJ1-5; D remains ambiguous. The V end lost 1 base, the J end lost 7 bases, and 9 bases lay between the germline ends. Germline V CDR1 and CDR2: SGHDT, YYEEEE. The CDR3 has 13 amino acids. The CDR3 region is CASSLSQIQPQHF. Written as DNA, the CDR3 is TGTGCCAGCAGCTTGTCGCAGATCCAGCCCCAGCATTTT.

A few counts support this clone. The V call is TRBV2, the J call TRBJ2-7; TRBD1 matches at 7 bases. There are 13 residues in the CDR3. Trimming at V came to 4 bases and at J to 4 bases, leaving 4 bases not matched to a gene. Germline CDR1 and CDR2: SNHLY and FYNNEI. The CDR3 sequence is CASSGGTEYEQYF. CDR3 sequence (DNA): TGTGCCAGCAGTGGTGGGACAGAGTACGAGCAGTACTTC.

This chain joins TRBV5-6 and TRBJ2-2; 7 bases match TRBD1. V lost 4 bases, J lost 5 bases, and 5 bases stayed unmatched. The CDR3 loop spans 14 amino acids. Per the germline V gene, CDR1 is SGHDT and CDR2 is YYEEEE. The CDR3 loop reads CASSRGRETGELFF. CDR3 DNA sequence: TGTGCCAGCAGCAGGGGGCGAGAGACCGGGGAGCTGTTTTTT. Full variable domain (rest looked up from reference TRBV5-6 and TRBJ2-2): DAGVTQSPTHLIKTRGQQVTLRCSPKSGHDTVSWYQQALGQGPQFIFQYYEEEERQRGNFPDRFSGHQFPNYSSELNVNALLLGDSALYLCASSRGRETGELFFGEGSRLTVL.

V gene TRBV6-5 combines with J gene TRBJ1-1; D gene unclear. This CDR3 has 13 amino acids. The germline gives CDR1 MNHEY, CDR2 SVGAGI. Deletions cut 4 bases from V and 4 bases from J, with 10 bases between. CDR3 sequence: CASSSLAGTEAFF. The CDR3 DNA is TGTGCCAGCAGTTCCTTAGCAGGCACTGAAGCTTTCTTT.

V is TRBV27 and J is TRBJ2-1; TRBD1 matches 10 bases. Germline V gives CDR1 MNHEY, CDR2 SMNVEV (reference sequence). This CDR3 is 15 amino acids long. With 8 bases clipped from V and 6 bases from J, the junction kept 10 bases outside the gene matches. CDR3 sequence (DNA): TGTGCCAGCTGCCGCCGGGACAGGGGTTGCAATGAGCAGTTCTTC. Protein product: CASCRRDRGCNEQFF.

The rearrangement links TRBV11-3 to TRBJ1-1; D is unresolved. Germline V gene sequence: CDR1 SGHNT, CDR2 YENEEA. CDR3 length equals 14 residues. V dropped 5 bases and J dropped 4 bases, with 14 bases sitting between them. The CDR3 region is CASSPRLGFTEAFF. In DNA form, the CDR3 reads TGTGCCAGCAGCCCCCGGTTGGGATTCACTGAAGCTTTCTTT.

The chain employs TRBV6-5 and TRBJ1-2; the D gene is possibly TRBD1 (5 bases). In germline, CDR1 is MNHEY, CDR2 SVGAGI. This CDR3 contains 13 residues. Trimming left V 7 bases short and J 3 bases short, with 12 bases between. The CDR3 loop is CASTLAGHYGYTF. Written as DNA, the CDR3 is TGTGCCAGCACCCTCGCAGGGCACTATGGCTACACCTTC.

This clone was recorded a few times. The chain combines TRBV7-9 with TRBJ1-2; D gene unclear. This CDR3 region has 14 residues. Germline CDR1 reads SEHNR; CDR2 reads FQNEAQ (reference sequence). Trimming shortened V by 1 base and J by 6 bases, and 12 bases separated the two germline ends. The CDR3 region is CASSLVASPNGYTF. DNA for the CDR3: TGTGCCAGCAGCTTAGTAGCCAGCCCGAATGGCTACACCTTC.

V is TRBV29-1 and J is TRBJ2-1; D is unresolved. V lost 4 bases to trimming and J lost 8 bases, with 12 bases between them. Germline lookup yields CDR1 SQVTM and CDR2 ANQGSEA. The CDR3 has 12 amino acids. CDR3 region: CSVVPIGDEQFF. In nucleotides, the CDR3 is TGCAGCGTTGTACCCATCGGCGATGAGCAGTTCTTC.

The V call is TRBV7-2, the J call TRBJ1-6; 7 bases map to TRBD1. Germline CDR1 and CDR2: SGHTA and FQGNSA. V gave up 2 bases and J gave up 7 bases; unmatched junction bases: 8. The CDR3 totals 16 residues. The CDR3 DNA reads TGTGCCAGCAGCTTACTCGGAGGGGGCAGGAATTCACCCCTCCACTTT. This translates into CASSLLGGGRNSPLHF.

The chain carries TRBV2 and TRBJ1-2; D unresolved. Germline CDR1 is SNHLY and CDR2 is FYNNEI. V lost 9 bases, J lost 7 bases, and 18 bases lay in between. CDR3 length: 13 residues. The CDR3 sequence: CARARRARIGYTF. DNA of the CDR3: TGTGCCAGGGCACGAAGGGCGCGGATTGGCTACACCTTC.

This chain links TRBV30 with TRBJ1-5; 7 positions match TRBD1. Germline assignment: CDR1 GTSNPN and CDR2 SVGIG (reference sequence). CDR3 length equals 16 residues. V shed 5 bases, J shed 7 bases, and the junction held 17 bases outside the gene matches. The CDR3 is CAWQRKGSRGKQPQHF. In DNA, the CDR3 is TGTGCCTGGCAGAGGAAAGGTTCCAGGGGGAAACAGCCCCAGCATTTT.

The J gene is TRBJ2-7, the V gene TRBV6-5; maybe TRBD1 (6 bases). The germline gives CDR1 MNHEY, CDR2 SVGAGI. V was clipped by 6 bases and J by 3 bases, with 15 bases between them. The length of the CDR3 is 14 residues. Here the CDR3 DNA reads TGTGCCAGCAGCCCAGCCCCGACAGGCTACGAGCAGTACTTC. Amino acids: CASSPAPTGYEQYF.

CDR3 DNA sequence: TGTGCCAGCCCACTCCGGGGGGGCCAATACAATGAGCAGTTCTTC. Protein: CASPLRGGQYNEQFF. The rearrangement joins TRBV18 to TRBJ2-1, with TRBD2 matching over 8 bases. Germline loops: CDR1 KGHSH, CDR2 LQKENI. This CDR3 has 15 residues. V was pared by 8 bases and J by 4 bases, with 10 bases of the junction left unmatched. The full variable domain, in which reference TRBV18 and TRBJ2-1 provide the parts outside the CDR3, is NAGVMQNPRHLVRRRGQEARLRCSPMKGHSHVYWYRQLPEEGLKFMVYLQKENIIDESGMPKERFSAEFPKEGPSILRIQQVVRGDSAAYFCASPLRGGQYNEQFFGPGTRLTVL.

The chain uses TRBV19 and TRBJ1-5; 7 bases align to TRBD1. V lost 3 bases, J lost 7 bases, and 18 bases stayed unmatched. The germline gives CDR1 LNHDA, CDR2 SQIVND (reference sequence). CDR3 length equals 18 residues. CDR3: CASSIAPSRQGGGQPQHF. The DNA of the CDR3 is TGTGCCAGTAGTATCGCCCCTTCCCGCCAAGGGGGCGGCCAGCCCCAGCATTTT. Using reference TRBV19 and TRBJ1-5 for the parts outside the CDR3, the full variable domain is DGGITQSPKYLFRKEGQNVTLSCEQNLNHDAMYWYRQDPGQGLRLIYYSQIVNDFQKGDIAEGYSVSREKKESFPLTVTSAQKNPTAFYLCASSIAPSRQGGGQPQHFGDGTRLSIL.

The J gene is TRBJ2-5, the V gene TRBV11-1; D might be TRBD1 or TRBD2, each matching 6 bases. From germline, CDR1 is SGHAT and CDR2 FQDESV (reference sequence). V was clipped by 5 bases and J by 7 bases, with 11 bases between them. The CDR3 runs 12 residues. The CDR3, as DNA: TGTGCCAGCAGCCAAGAGGGGGGGACCCAGTACTTC. Protein product: CASSQEGGTQYF.